This T cell receptor beta chain emerged from a study of cytomegalovirus exposure and HLA in healthy donors. This CDR3 is built from 12 residues. The V gene lost 4 bases and the J gene lost 3 bases, with 6 bases spanning the gap. Germline V CDR1 and CDR2: SGHTA, FQGNSA. Clones were sequenced by immunoSEQ multiplex PCR, and TCRdb holds only the in-frame ones, with some missing. The sample records more than 300,000 clones, 86% being singletons. The study's findings and limits: It was reportedly the case that the classifier diagnosed cytomegalovirus status with high specificity and sensitivity.

This clone was found a few times. Its antigen remains unknown. The clonotype was recovered from a woman younger than 35 in good health and CMV-seronegative. V usage is TRBV7-2 and J usage is TRBJ1-2; D remains ambiguous. The specimen was PBMCs. DNA for the CDR3: TGTGCCAGCAGCTACCAGTACTATGGCTACACCTTC. Its protein is CASSYQYYGYTF.